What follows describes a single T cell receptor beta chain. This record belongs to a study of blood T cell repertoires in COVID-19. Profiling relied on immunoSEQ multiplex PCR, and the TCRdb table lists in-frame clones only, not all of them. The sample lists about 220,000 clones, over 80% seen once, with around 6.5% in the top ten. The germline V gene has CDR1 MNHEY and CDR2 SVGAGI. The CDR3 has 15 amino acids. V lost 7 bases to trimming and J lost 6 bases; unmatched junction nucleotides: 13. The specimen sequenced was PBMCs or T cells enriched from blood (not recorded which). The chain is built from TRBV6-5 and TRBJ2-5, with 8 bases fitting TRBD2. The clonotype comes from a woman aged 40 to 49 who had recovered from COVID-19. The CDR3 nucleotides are TGTGCCAGCAACCAAATCGGAGCGGGAGTACAGACCCAGTACTTC. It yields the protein CASNQIGAGVQTQYF.